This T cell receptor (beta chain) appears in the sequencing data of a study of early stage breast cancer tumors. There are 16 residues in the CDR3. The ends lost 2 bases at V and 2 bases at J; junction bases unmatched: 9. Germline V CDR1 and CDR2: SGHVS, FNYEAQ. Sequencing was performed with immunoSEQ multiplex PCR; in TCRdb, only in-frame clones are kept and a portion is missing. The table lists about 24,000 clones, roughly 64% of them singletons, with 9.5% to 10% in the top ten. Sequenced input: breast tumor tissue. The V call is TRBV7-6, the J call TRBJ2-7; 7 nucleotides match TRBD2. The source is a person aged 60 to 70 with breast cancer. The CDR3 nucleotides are TGTGCCAGCAGCTTATATCCGCGGGAGTCGGCCTACGAGCAGTACTTC. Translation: CASSLYPRESAYEQYF. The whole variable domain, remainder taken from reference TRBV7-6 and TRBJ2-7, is GAGVSQSPRYKVTKRGQDVALRCDPISGHVSLYWYRQALGQGPEFLTYFNYEAQQDKSGLPNDRFSAERPEGSISTLTIQRTEQRDSAMYRCASSLYPRESAYEQYFGPGTRLTVT.